Below are 29 T cell receptor beta chains sequenced from a single sample in a study of T-cell memory formation after mild COVID-19. TCRdb fed the 5' RACE reads into MiXCR, producing one record per CDR3 protein. The sample yields more than 300,000 distinct CDR3 sequences, about 20% seen once. Sequenced input: PBMCs or a T cell subset sorted from them (not recorded which). The source is a young man who had mild COVID-19 (a few samples of this study predate the infection). Cell type and time point are not known.

The genes are TRBV4-3 and TRBJ1-1; weak D call: TRBD1 (5 bases). Germline assignment: CDR1 LGHNA and CDR2 YSLEER. Trimming removed 0 bases at V and 4 bases at J, with 12 bases between. The CDR3 runs to 15 residues. The CDR3 region has the DNA TGCGCCAGCAGCCAAGATCGGGTCGGGGGCACTGAAGCTTTCTTT. The encoded protein is CASSQDRVGGTEAFF.

The chain carries TRBV19 and TRBJ2-2, with TRBD2 matching over 9 bases. J lost 3 bases, V lost 11 bases, and 10 bases had no gene match. This CDR3 has 15 residues. Germline CDR1 and CDR2: LNHDA and SQIVND (reference sequence). DNA for the CDR3: TGTGCCGCGTCCGCTCGACTAGCGGACACCGGGGAGCTGTTTTTT. Amino acids: CAASARLADTGELFF.

CDR3 DNA: TGTGCCAGCAGCGTAGGGAATGAACCCCAGCATTTT. Protein: CASSVGNEPQHF. The chain recombines TRBV7-9 with TRBJ1-5; D call uncertain. This CDR3 is 12 amino acids long. With 5 bases removed from V and 10 bases from J, the gap between germline ends came to 12 bases. Germline-derived CDR1 and CDR2 are SEHNR and FQNEAQ (reference sequence). The full variable domain, completed using reference TRBV7-9 and TRBJ1-5, is DTGVSQNPRHKITKRGQNVTFRCDPISEHNRLYWYRQTLGQGPEFLTYFQNEAQLEKSRLLSDRFSAERPKGSFSTLEIQRTEQGDSAMYLCASSVGNEPQHFGDGTRLSIL.

A few counts support this clonotype. V usage is TRBV7-3 and J usage is TRBJ1-4, with 10 bases lining up with TRBD1. Trimming at V came to 5 bases and at J to 11 bases, leaving 5 bases not matched to a gene. This CDR3 contains 13 residues. Per germline, CDR1 SGHTA and CDR2 FQGTGA. The CDR3 DNA sequence: TGTGCCAGCAGCCAAGGACAGGGGGAGAAACTGTTTTTT. Translating gives CASSQGQGEKLFF.

In this sample, this clonotype turned up a few times. V and J are TRBV5-1 and TRBJ2-2, with unresolved D. V lost 5 bases and J lost 8, with 10 bases in between. Germline CDR1 SGHRS, CDR2 YFSETQ. The CDR3 is 12 amino acids. CDR3 bases: TGCGCCAGCAGTCCATCCTGGGGGGAGCTGTTTTTT. It yields the protein CASSPSWGELFF.

V gene TRBV11-2 combines with J gene TRBJ1-1; D perhaps matches TRBD1 (5 bases). Trimming pared 6 bases from V and 4 bases from J, leaving 12 bases between. Germline CDR1 is SGHAT and CDR2 is FQNNGV. CDR3 length: 13 residues. As DNA, the CDR3 is TGTGCCAGCAGTTCCCGGAGGGGCACTGAAGCTTTCTTT. This translates into CASSSRRGTEAFF. Supplemented by reference TRBV11-2 and TRBJ1-1, the full variable domain reads EAGVAQSPRYKIIEKRQSVAFWCNPISGHATLYWYQQILGQGPKLLIQFQNNGVVDDSQLPKDRFSAERLKGVDSTLKIQPAKLEDSAVYLCASSSRRGTEAFFGQGTRLTVV.

This clonotype was seen many times. The V and J genes are TRBV7-9 and TRBJ1-5; no firm D call. V was trimmed by 5 bases and J by 2 bases, leaving 10 bases between them. CDR1 and CDR2 from the germline V gene are SEHNR and FQNEAQ (reference sequence). The CDR3 has 14 residues. The CDR3 loop is CASSRASGNQPQHF. For the CDR3, the DNA is TGTGCCAGCAGCCGGGCCTCTGGCAATCAGCCCCAGCATTTT. Together with reference TRBV7-9 and TRBJ1-5, the CDR3 gives the full variable domain: DTGVSQNPRHKITKRGQNVTFRCDPISEHNRLYWYRQTLGQGPEFLTYFQNEAQLEKSRLLSDRFSAERPKGSFSTLEIQRTEQGDSAMYLCASSRASGNQPQHFGDGTRLSIL.

The genes are TRBV4-3 and TRBJ2-7; TRBD1 is a possible D gene (5 bases). The CDR3 extends over 14 amino acids. V lost 0 bases to trimming and J lost 3 bases, with 9 bases between them. Germline CDR1 reads LGHNA; CDR2 reads YSLEER. The CDR3 bases are TGCGCCAGCAGCCAAGATCACAGGAGCTACGAGCAGTACTTC. It is translated as CASSQDHRSYEQYF.

V usage is TRBV24-1 and J usage is TRBJ1-1; D may be TRBD1 (6 bases). The germline V gene has CDR1 KGHDR and CDR2 SFDVKD. V dropped 7 bases and J dropped 0 bases, with 11 bases sitting between them. The CDR3 spans 14 residues. The CDR3 nucleotides read TGTGCCACCAGCCCAGGGGCGATGAACACTGAAGCTTTCTTT. This translates into CATSPGAMNTEAFF.

This clonotype was detected ten times or more. The chain recombines TRBV5-1 with TRBJ2-3; 10 nucleotides match TRBD2. The length of the CDR3 is 17 residues. The junction had 8 bases not matched to a gene; V was cut back by 0 bases and J by 4 bases. Germline CDR1 and CDR2: SGHRS and YFSETQ. The CDR3 DNA follows: TGCGCCAGCAGCTTGGGCGTAGCGGGGGGCAGGGCAGATACGCAGTATTTT. This codes for CASSLGVAGGRADTQYF.

This clonotype was counted only a few times. The rearrangement joins TRBV5-1 to TRBJ2-1; TRBD2 matches 10 bases. CDR3 length equals 15 residues. V shed 1 base, J shed 9 bases, and the junction held 7 bases outside the gene matches. Germline loops: CDR1 SGHRS, CDR2 YFSETQ. The CDR3 region is CASSLTERGGTEQFF. For the CDR3, the DNA is TGCGCCAGCAGCTTGACGGAGCGGGGGGGCACTGAGCAGTTCTTC.

The rearrangement links TRBV6-2 or TRBV6-3 to TRBJ2-2; D not resolved. The CDR3 totals 14 residues. V dropped 8 bases and J dropped 3 bases, with 13 bases sitting between them. Germline lookup yields CDR1 MNHEY and CDR2 SVGEGT. The CDR3: CASQLWAHTGELFF. CDR3 bases: TGTGCCAGCCAACTTTGGGCGCACACCGGGGAGCTGTTTTTT.

The chain recombines TRBV20-1 with TRBJ1-5, with unresolved D. The CDR3 sequence is 14 residues long. The V end lost 2 bases, the J end lost 1 base, and 9 bases lay between the germline ends. Germline V CDR1 and CDR2: DFQATT, SNEGSKA (reference sequence). As DNA, the CDR3 is TGCAGTGCTAGATATGGACGGAGCAATCAGCCCCAGCATTTT. Translated: CSARYGRSNQPQHF.

About this clonotype: The junction does not match germline at one end; this may be a read error. This chain uses TRBV15 with TRBJ2-5; possible D gene TRBD2, 6 bases. The CDR3 contains 14 residues. CDR1 is LNHNV and CDR2 is YYDKDF in the germline V gene (reference sequence). CDR3 DNA: TGTGCCACCAGTACCGGGGGTGGTCAAGAGACCCAGCTCTTC. It codes for CATSTGGGQETQLF.

This clonotype was observed a handful of times. This chain joins TRBV19 and TRBJ2-5; D gene unclear. V shed 3 bases and J shed 0 bases, with 8 bases lying between them. The CDR3 length is 14 residues. Looked up from germline, CDR1 is LNHDA and CDR2 is SQIVND (reference sequence). The CDR3: CASSINGYQETQYF. DNA for the CDR3: TGTGCCAGTAGTATTAACGGGTACCAAGAGACCCAGTACTTC.

The CDR3 protein is CSALQGARSNQPQHF. In nucleotides, the CDR3 is TGCAGTGCTTTACAGGGGGCGCGAAGCAATCAGCCCCAGCATTTT. This chain links TRBV20-1 with TRBJ1-5, with 9 bases fitting TRBD1. CDR1 is DFQATT, CDR2 SNEGSKA, per germline (reference sequence). V was pared by 5 bases and J by 1 base, with 6 bases of the junction left unmatched. This CDR3 contains 15 residues.

The sample holds many counts of this clonotype. The genes are TRBV5-1 and TRBJ2-1, with TRBD2 as a possible D gene (6 bases). V was shortened by 0 bases and J by 0 bases, with 7 bases between the two germline ends. This CDR3 has 15 amino acids. Germline CDR1 reads SGHRS; CDR2 reads YFSETQ. CDR3 in DNA: TGCGCCAGCAGCTTGGTGGGGGGCTCCTACAATGAGCAGTTCTTC. This codes for CASSLVGGSYNEQFF.

This clonotype was detected a few times. The chain has TRBV18 and TRBJ2-1; 12 positions agree with TRBD1. Trimming took 3 bases from V and 2 from J; bases not matched to a gene: 2. Germline V gene data show CDR1 as KGHSH and CDR2 as LQKENI. The CDR3 sequence is 16 residues long. Here the CDR3 reads CASSPGTGGAYNEQFF. The CDR3 nucleotides read TGTGCCAGCTCACCCGGGACAGGGGGCGCCTACAATGAGCAGTTCTTC.

The chain recombines TRBV9 with TRBJ1-1; D unresolved. V lost 3 bases, J lost 1 base, and 7 bases lay in between. The CDR3 contains 13 residues. Germline assignment: CDR1 SGDLS and CDR2 YYNGEE. The CDR3 nucleotides read TGTGCCAGCAGCGCCCCGGGGAACACTGAAGCTTTCTTT. It encodes CASSAPGNTEAFF.

This clonotype was picked up a small number of times. The genes are TRBV4-3 and TRBJ2-3; D might be TRBD2 (7 bases). The V gene lost 0 bases and the J gene lost 4 bases, with 17 bases spanning the gap. The CDR3 extends over 17 amino acids. Germline assignment: CDR1 LGHNA and CDR2 YSLEER. CDR3 coding DNA: TGCGCCAGCAGCCAAGATTTACGGGGGGCATATCCAGATACGCAGTATTTT. It is translated as CASSQDLRGAYPDTQYF.

The sample holds a few counts of this clonotype. V is TRBV6-1 and J is TRBJ2-7, with D possibly being TRBD2 (6 bases). The germline V and J ends were trimmed by 6 bases and 3 bases, with 12 bases remaining between them. From germline, CDR1 is MNHNS and CDR2 SASEGT. The CDR3 is 13 amino acids. The CDR3 region is CASSRGADYEQYV. CDR3 sequence (DNA): TGTGCCAGCAGCCGCGGGGCCGACTACGAGCAGTACGTC.

CDR3 sequence (DNA): TGTGCCAGCAGGGCCCCGGGAGCACCTTCACCCCTCCACTTT. As protein: CASRAPGAPSPLHF. This chain uses TRBV27 with TRBJ1-6; D is uncertain. This CDR3 comprises 14 residues. Trimming removed 6 bases from V and 9 bases from J, with 15 bases in between. Germline V gives CDR1 MNHEY, CDR2 SMNVEV (reference sequence).

This clonotype was seen a few times. This chain links TRBV7-9 with TRBJ1-1, with 7 bases fitting TRBD1. The CDR3 contains 14 residues. The J segment lost 3 bases and the V segment lost 4 bases, leaving 5 bases of the junction unmatched. The germline V gene has CDR1 SEHNR and CDR2 FQNEAQ (reference sequence). The CDR3 here is CASSYRDRDTEAFF. Here the CDR3 DNA reads TGTGCCAGCAGCTACCGTGACAGGGACACTGAAGCTTTCTTT.

This rearrangement joins TRBV6-5 to TRBJ1-2; tentatively, D is TRBD1 (6 bases). The CDR3 extends over 16 amino acids. V was cut by 2 bases and J by 8 bases, with 21 bases left in between. Germline V lookup: CDR1 MNHEY, CDR2 SVGAGI. The CDR3: CASSYRAGVLIRGYTF. The CDR3 nucleotides read TGTGCCAGCAGTTACCGGGCAGGGGTGCTGATCCGGGGCTACACCTTC.

The chain carries TRBV28 and TRBJ2-1, with D possibly matching TRBD2 (6 bases). The CDR3 loop spans 11 amino acids. Trimming shortened V by 3 bases and J by 14 bases, and 11 bases separated the two germline ends. Germline CDR1 and CDR2: MDHEN and SYDVKM. CDR3 region: CASSLSGEKFF. CDR3 nucleotide sequence: TGTGCCAGCAGTTTGTCGGGGGAGAAGTTCTTC. Combining the CDR3 with reference TRBV28 and TRBJ2-1 gives the whole variable domain DVKVTQSSRYLVKRTGEKVFLECVQDMDHENMFWYRQDPGLGLRLIYFSYDVKMKEKGDIPEGYSVSREKKERFSLILESASTNQTSMYLCASSLSGEKFFGPGTRLTVL.

This clonotype was seen a few times. This rearrangement joins TRBV5-1 to TRBJ1-1; 7 bases fit TRBD1. This CDR3 spans 13 amino acids. Germline-derived CDR1 and CDR2 are SGHRS and YFSETQ. V gave up 7 bases and J gave up 1 base; unmatched junction bases: 4. The CDR3 spells CASGGQTNTEAFF. For the CDR3, the DNA is TGCGCCAGCGGGGGACAGACGAACACTGAAGCTTTCTTT.

This clonotype occurred a few times. V is TRBV6-5 and J is TRBJ1-1, with TRBD1 identical over 8 bases. Trimming at V came to 5 bases and at J to 5 bases, leaving 13 bases not matched to a gene. The CDR3 length is 16 residues. The germline V gene has CDR1 MNHEY and CDR2 SVGAGI. Here the CDR3 reads CASSPEQQGVRTEAFF. For the CDR3, the DNA is TGTGCCAGCAGTCCCGAACAACAGGGGGTACGGACTGAAGCTTTCTTT.

A few counts support this clonotype. V and J are TRBV28 and TRBJ2-3; 12 bases align to TRBD2. The CDR3 is 19 amino acids. The trim removed 6 bases at V and 0 bases at J, leaving 13 bases unmatched. CDR1 is MDHEN and CDR2 is SYDVKM in the germline V gene. The CDR3 region is CASSPNGLAGQTSTDTQYF. For the CDR3, the DNA is TGTGCCAGCAGCCCGAATGGACTAGCGGGACAGACTAGCACAGATACGCAGTATTTT. Using reference TRBV28 and TRBJ2-3 for the parts outside the CDR3, the full variable domain is DVKVTQSSRYLVKRTGEKVFLECVQDMDHENMFWYRQDPGLGLRLIYFSYDVKMKEKGDIPEGYSVSREKKERFSLILESASTNQTSMYLCASSPNGLAGQTSTDTQYFGPGTRLTVL.

J is TRBJ2-5 and V is TRBV6-2 or TRBV6-3, with D unresolved. V was shortened by 10 bases and J by 1 base, with 22 bases between the two germline ends. The CDR3 has 16 amino acids. Germline lookup yields CDR1 MNHEY and CDR2 SVGEGT. The CDR3 bases are TGTGCCATCCGGTTGGGTTGGCTGGGCAGCCAAGAGACCCAGTACTTC. This translates into CAIRLGWLGSQETQYF.